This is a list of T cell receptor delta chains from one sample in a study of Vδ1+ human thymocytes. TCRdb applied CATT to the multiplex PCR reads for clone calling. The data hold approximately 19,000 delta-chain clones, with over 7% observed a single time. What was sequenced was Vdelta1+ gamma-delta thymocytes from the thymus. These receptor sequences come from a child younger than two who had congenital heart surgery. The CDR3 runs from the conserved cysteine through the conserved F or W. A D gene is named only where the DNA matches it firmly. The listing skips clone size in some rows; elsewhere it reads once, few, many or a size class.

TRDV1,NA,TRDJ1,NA,TGTGCTCTTGGGGAAATCGGTTACTACACCGATAAACTCATCTTT,CALGEIGYYTDKLIF
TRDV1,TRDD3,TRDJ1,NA,TGTGCTCTTGGGGAAGGTCCTACAGACCTGGGGGACCCTAACAGCGGGTACACCGATAAACTCATCTTT,CALGEGPTDLGDPNSGYTDKLIF
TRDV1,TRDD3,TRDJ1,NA,TGTGCTCTTGGGGAATTGTCAACGCTATGCCGGCCTACTGGGGGCTTAGATAAACTCATCTTT,CALGELSTLCRPTGGLDKLIF
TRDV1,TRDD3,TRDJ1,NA,TGTGCTCTTGGGGTACCTTGCATACTGGGGGACCGGAGAATGTACACCGATAAACTCATCTTT,CALGVPCILGDRRMYTDKLIF
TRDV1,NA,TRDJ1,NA,TGTGCTCTTGGGGAACTAGGGATCCTCCCCTACCGCCCCGATAAACTCATCTTT,CALGELGILPYRPDKLIF
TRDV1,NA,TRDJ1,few,TGTGCTCTTGGGGGACTTCCTCCATTACTGGATAACGATAAACTCATCTTT,CALGGLPPLLDNDKLIF
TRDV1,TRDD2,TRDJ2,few,TGTGCTCTTGGGGAAATAGATCGGCCTTCCTACGCGGTCTGGGGACCTGGGATCGCGACAGCACAACTCTTCTTT,CALGEIDRPSYAVWGPGIATAQLFF
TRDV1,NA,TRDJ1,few,TGTGCTCTTGGGGAACTAGGGATTCCCGACGAAGGGGGGACCTTGGAGAGACCTAAACTCATCTTT,CALGELGIPDEGGTLERPKLIF
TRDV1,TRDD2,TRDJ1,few,TGTGCTCTTGGGGAATGCCCAAACCCCAGGGGCCTTCCTACGTCTCAAATGGGATCTAGCACCGATAAACTCATCTTT,CALGECPNPRGLPTSQMGSSTDKLIF
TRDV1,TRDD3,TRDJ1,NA,TGTGCTCTTGGGGAAATGGGTGGGATACCTCATAAACTCATCTTT,CALGEMGGIPHKLIF
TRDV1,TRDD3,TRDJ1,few,TGTGCTCTTGGGGAACTTACGGCTACTACTGGGGGATTTGCTGTCGGGGACACCGATAAACTCATCTTT,CALGELTATTGGFAVGDTDKLIF
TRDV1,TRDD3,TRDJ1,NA,TGTGCTCTTGGGGAACGCCTACCTAATTTGGGGGATACGGTGGAACTCATCTTT,CALGERLPNLGDTVELIF
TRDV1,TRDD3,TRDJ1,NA,TGTGCTCTTGGGAACAACCCCTTCGAGAGGGTGGGGGATACGCGGATCGATAAACTCATCTTT,CALGNNPFERVGDTRIDKLIF
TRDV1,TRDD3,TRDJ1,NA,TGTGCTCTTGGGGAACTTGGAGGATACGCGGGGGGCAAACTCATCTTT,CALGELGGYAGGKLIF
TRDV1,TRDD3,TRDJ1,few,TGTGCTCTTGGGGGTATACTACGCTCTGGGGGATACTCGGATAAACTCATCTTT,CALGGILRSGGYSDKLIF
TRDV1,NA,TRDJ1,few,TGTGCTCTTGGGCCACAGTTTACAAGGAGCGATAAACTCATCTTT,CALGPQFTRSDKLIF
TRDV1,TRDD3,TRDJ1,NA,TGTGCTCTTGGGGAACTATCTCACCTTCCACCAGTACTGGGGGATTCCCACACCGATAAACTCATCTTT,CALGELSHLPPVLGDSHTDKLIF
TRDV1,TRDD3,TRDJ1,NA,TGTGCTCTTGGGGAAAGTCTCCCTACAGACTCTGGGGGATACAGGGATAAACTCATCTTT,CALGESLPTDSGGYRDKLIF
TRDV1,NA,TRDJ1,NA,TGTGCTCTTGGGGAACCCCCGTGGGCCGATAAACTCATCTTT,CALGEPPWADKLIF
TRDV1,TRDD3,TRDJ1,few,TGTGCTCTTGGGGAACTAATGGGGGATTCGTACACCGACAAACTCATCTTT,CALGELMGDSYTDKLIF
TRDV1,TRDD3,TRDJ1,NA,TGTGCTCTTGGGGAACCCACCTCTACTGAACTCGTACTGGGGGATACGGGGAAACTCATCTTT,CALGEPTSTELVLGDTGKLIF
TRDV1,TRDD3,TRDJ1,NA,TGTGCTCTTGGGGAACTCAACGGTACAGCAATTTCCTACTGGGGGATAAACACGAACAGGGATAAACTCATCTTT,CALGELNGTAISYWGINTNRDKLIF
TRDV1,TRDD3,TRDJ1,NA,TGTGCTCTTGGGGAAGGCGACAAACTGGGGGATATCGGCGATAAACTCATCTTT,CALGEGDKLGDIGDKLIF
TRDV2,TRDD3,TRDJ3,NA,TGTGCCTGTCCGAGGTTGGGGGACCGTAAAAGCTCCTGGGACACCCGACAGATGTTTTTC,CACPRLGDRKSSWDTRQMFF
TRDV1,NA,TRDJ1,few,TGTGCTCTTGGGGAAGGGGACACCGATAAACTCATCTTT,CALGEGDTDKLIF
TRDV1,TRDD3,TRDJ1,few,TGTGCTCAATCCTCCTCCCACTGGGGGATACTCGGAACCGATAAACTCATCTTT,CAQSSSHWGILGTDKLIF
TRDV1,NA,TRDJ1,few,TGTGCTCTTGGGGAAAGTTGGGGTTCACTTCTCCCATGCACCGATAAACTCATCTTT,CALGESWGSLLPCTDKLIF
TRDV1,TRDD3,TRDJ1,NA,TGTGCTCTTGGGCTCACCATGCCTGGCTGGGGGATACCGGGTAAACTCATCTTT,CALGLTMPGWGIPGKLIF
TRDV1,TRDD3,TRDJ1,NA,TGTGCTCTTGGGGAACTAGGAGCACCTCCCTACGCTGGGGGAACATACACCGATAAACTCATCTTT,CALGELGAPPYAGGTYTDKLIF
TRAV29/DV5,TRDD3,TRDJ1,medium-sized,TGTGCAGCAAGCCCACTCGAGGTACTGGGGGATACATGTTACACCGATAAACTCATCTTT,CAASPLEVLGDTCYTDKLIF
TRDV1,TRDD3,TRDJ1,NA,TGTGCTCTTGGGGAACTTAGTCCCTCTAGAGCTGGGGGCATAGGCCCTCAGTACACCGATAAACTCATCTTT,CALGELSPSRAGGIGPQYTDKLIF